A selection of T cell receptor beta chains follows, all from one sample in a study of radiation and T cells in renal cell carcinoma. The table came from immunoSEQ multiplex PCR; TCRdb's copy has only in-frame clones and leaves some out. This sample carries about 78,000 clones, approximately 90% of them seen once, and the ten largest clones take roughly 5.4%. This specimen was blood, taken from a patient whose treatment included radiotherapy and nephrectomy. The receptors stem from an older woman with renal cell carcinoma. Both conserved end residues are part of each CDR3. A D gene is named only where the DNA matches it firmly. Where a row states a size, it is once, few, many or the class of an expanded clone; other rows omit it.

abundance: -; d_gene: -; v_gene: TRBV6-6; j_gene: TRBJ1-2; CDR3nt: TGTGCCGGATCCGGGACACTGAACTATGGCTACACCTTC; CDR3aa: CAGSGTLNYGYTF
abundance: -; d_gene: -; v_gene: TRBV7-9; j_gene: TRBJ2-7; CDR3nt: TGTGCCAGCAGCTTAAATCCCCAGGGTTCCGCCTACGAGCAGTACTTC; CDR3aa: CASSLNPQGSAYEQYF
abundance: once; d_gene: -; v_gene: TRBV7-9; j_gene: TRBJ1-5; CDR3nt: TGTGCCAGCAGCAGAGGGGAGGGCAATCAGCCCCAGCATTTT; CDR3aa: CASSRGEGNQPQHF
abundance: -; d_gene: -; v_gene: TRBV7-2; j_gene: TRBJ2-1; CDR3nt: TGTGCCAGCAGCTTATCGATAGGACAGGGCCGGGGGGGTGAGCAGTTCTTC; CDR3aa: CASSLSIGQGRGGEQFF
abundance: -; d_gene: TRBD1; v_gene: TRBV18; j_gene: TRBJ1-5; CDR3nt: TGTGCCAGCTCACAAGAGAGACAGGGGGATCAGCCCCAGCATTTT; CDR3aa: CASSQERQGDQPQHF
abundance: -; d_gene: -; v_gene: TRBV25-1; j_gene: TRBJ1-2; CDR3nt: TGTGCCAGCAGTGAACCTGGGGTGGATGGCTACACCTTC; CDR3aa: CASSEPGVDGYTF
abundance: -; d_gene: -; v_gene: TRBV19; j_gene: TRBJ1-6; CDR3nt: TGTGCCAGTAGTTCATCGCAGGGTAGTGGTTCCTATAATTCACCCCTCCACTTT; CDR3aa: CASSSSQGSGSYNSPLHF
abundance: -; d_gene: -; v_gene: TRBV9; j_gene: TRBJ2-5; CDR3nt: TGTGCCAGCAGCCCCCGTGGGGGGCGGGAGACCCAGTACTTC; CDR3aa: CASSPRGGRETQYF
abundance: -; d_gene: -; v_gene: TRBV5-1; j_gene: TRBJ2-5; CDR3nt: TGCGCCAGCAGCTTGTCGTCCGGGGGGCGAGAGACCCAGTACTTC; CDR3aa: CASSLSSGGRETQYF
abundance: -; d_gene: TRBD2; v_gene: TRBV7-2; j_gene: TRBJ2-7; CDR3nt: TGTGCCAGCAGCCGAAGACTAGCGGGGACTTATTACGAGCAGTACTTC; CDR3aa: CASSRRLAGTYYEQYF
abundance: -; d_gene: -; v_gene: TRBV11-2; j_gene: TRBJ1-6; CDR3nt: TGTGCCAGCAGCTTACCGCCAGGGTCCTATTCACCCCTCCACTTT; CDR3aa: CASSLPPGSYSPLHF
abundance: -; d_gene: -; v_gene: TRBV6-5; j_gene: TRBJ1-5; CDR3nt: TGTGCCAGCAGTCTACCAAATCAGCCCCAGCATTTT; CDR3aa: CASSLPNQPQHF
abundance: -; d_gene: TRBD1; v_gene: TRBV2; j_gene: TRBJ1-2; CDR3nt: TGTGCCAGCAGGTTAGGACAGGCCTTTAACTATGGCTACACCTTC; CDR3aa: CASRLGQAFNYGYTF
abundance: -; d_gene: TRBD2; v_gene: TRBV5-4; j_gene: TRBJ2-3; CDR3nt: TGTGCCAGCAGCGGTAGTCAGCGGGGGGCCACACAAAATACGCAGTATTTT; CDR3aa: CASSGSQRGATQNTQYF
abundance: -; d_gene: -; v_gene: TRBV25-1; j_gene: TRBJ1-2; CDR3nt: TGTGCCAGCAGCGAGGGGAAGGTCGGTGGCTACACCTTC; CDR3aa: CASSEGKVGGYTF
abundance: -; d_gene: -; v_gene: TRBV6-6; j_gene: TRBJ2-3; CDR3nt: TGTGCCAGCAGCTACGGATCCCGGGGGCCCACAGATACGCAGTATTTT; CDR3aa: CASSYGSRGPTDTQYF
abundance: -; d_gene: -; v_gene: TRBV7-8; j_gene: TRBJ2-4; CDR3nt: TGTGCCAGCAGCTTCTTACTGGGGCAGTACATTCAGTACTTC; CDR3aa: CASSFLLGQYIQYF
abundance: -; d_gene: TRBD2; v_gene: TRBV29-1; j_gene: TRBJ2-3; CDR3nt: TGCAGCGTGGGACATAGCGGGGGGGCTAGCACAGATACGCAGTATTTT; CDR3aa: CSVGHSGGASTDTQYF
abundance: -; d_gene: -; v_gene: TRBV2; j_gene: TRBJ1-2; CDR3nt: TGTGCCAGCAGCGTCGGGCCGAGGGCTGGCTACACCTTC; CDR3aa: CASSVGPRAGYTF
abundance: -; d_gene: -; v_gene: TRBV27; j_gene: TRBJ2-1; CDR3nt: TGTGCCAGCAGTTTAGACCCTCAGCCGTTATACAATGAGCAGTTCTTC; CDR3aa: CASSLDPQPLYNEQFF
abundance: once; d_gene: TRBD1; v_gene: TRBV6-5; j_gene: TRBJ1-4; CDR3nt: TGTGCCAGCAGGCCCGACAGGGGCGAAGAAAAACTGTTTTTT; CDR3aa: CASRPDRGEEKLFF
abundance: -; d_gene: -; v_gene: TRBV4-2; j_gene: TRBJ2-7; CDR3nt: TGTGCCAGCAGCCAAGAAGGGGACCGAAGCTCCTACGAGCAGTACTTC; CDR3aa: CASSQEGDRSSYEQYF
abundance: once; d_gene: TRBD2; v_gene: TRBV5-4; j_gene: TRBJ2-2; CDR3nt: TGTGCCAGCAGCTTGGGAGGCGGGGGAGCGACCGGGGAGCTGTTTTTT; CDR3aa: CASSLGGGGATGELFF
abundance: -; d_gene: TRBD1; v_gene: TRBV29-1; j_gene: TRBJ2-2; CDR3nt: TGCAGCGTTGAAGGACAGGGGGGATACCGGGAGCTGTTTTTT; CDR3aa: CSVEGQGGYRELFF
abundance: -; d_gene: -; v_gene: TRBV7-6; j_gene: TRBJ2-6; CDR3nt: TGTGCCAGCAGCTTCGGGGGCTCTGGGGCCAACGTCCTGACTTTC; CDR3aa: CASSFGGSGANVLTF
abundance: -; d_gene: -; v_gene: TRBV9; j_gene: TRBJ2-1; CDR3nt: TGTGCCAGCAGCGTAGCTAATCGGGGGACCTACAATGAGCAGTTCTTC; CDR3aa: CASSVANRGTYNEQFF
abundance: -; d_gene: TRBD1; v_gene: TRBV11-1; j_gene: TRBJ1-2; CDR3nt: TGTGCCAGCAGCTCGACAGGGAGTGGCTACACCTTC; CDR3aa: CASSSTGSGYTF
abundance: -; d_gene: -; v_gene: TRBV29-1; j_gene: TRBJ2-1; CDR3nt: TGCAGCGCCACGGGGACCTTAGGGGGGTACAATGAGCAGTTCTTC; CDR3aa: CSATGTLGGYNEQFF
abundance: -; d_gene: -; v_gene: TRBV7-3; j_gene: TRBJ1-2; CDR3nt: TGTGCCAGCAGCTTAATGGGGGCGCTGGGCTATGGCTACACCTTC; CDR3aa: CASSLMGALGYGYTF
abundance: -; d_gene: TRBD1; v_gene: TRBV7-9; j_gene: TRBJ1-5; CDR3nt: TGTGCCAGCAGCCCAGGGGGTCAGCCCCAGCATTTT; CDR3aa: CASSPGGQPQHF
abundance: -; d_gene: -; v_gene: TRBV2; j_gene: TRBJ2-5; CDR3nt: TGTGCCAGCTTAGACAGCCCGGGGAGGACCCAGTACTTC; CDR3aa: CASLDSPGRTQYF
abundance: -; d_gene: -; v_gene: TRBV4-2; j_gene: TRBJ1-2; CDR3nt: TGTGCCAGCAGCCAAGACAGGGGAGGCTACTATGGCTACACCTTC; CDR3aa: CASSQDRGGYYGYTF
abundance: few; d_gene: -; v_gene: TRBV6-5; j_gene: TRBJ1-1; CDR3nt: TGTGCCAGCCGGGGGGTTGCTGAAGCTTTCTTT; CDR3aa: CASRGVAEAFF
abundance: once; d_gene: TRBD2; v_gene: TRBV7-3; j_gene: TRBJ2-5; CDR3nt: TGTGCCAGCAGCTCGGGACTAGCGGGGGATGAGACCCAGTACTTC; CDR3aa: CASSSGLAGDETQYF
abundance: -; d_gene: TRBD1; v_gene: TRBV7-2; j_gene: TRBJ1-6; CDR3nt: TGTGCCAGCAGCTTCACAGGGGGAAATTCACCCCTCCACTTT; CDR3aa: CASSFTGGNSPLHF
abundance: -; d_gene: -; v_gene: TRBV6-6; j_gene: TRBJ1-4; CDR3nt: TGTGCCACCCGACGGCAATCGGAAAAACTGTTTTTT; CDR3aa: CATRRQSEKLFF